This TCR delta chain was found in a study of gamma-delta T cells after stem cell transplantation (dated by TCRdb to 2015 to 2016). The library came from RT-PCR. Sequencing was carried out with an Illumina MiSeq. TCRdb processed the public reads again with the CATT caller, after which rows with matching DNA were combined. The sample yields a few thousand delta-chain clones; approximately 2% were counted once. The ten largest clonotypes hold about 40% of the sample. CDR1 GEAIGNYY and CDR2 EKD were looked up in the germline V gene. The CDR3 sequence holds 16 residues, the cysteine and phenylalanine included. Only the CDR3 region is kept as DNA, spanning 48 bases read in frame from base 1. Compared with germline, V lacks 3 bases and J lacks 1 base; bases without a gene match: 7. This clone turned up a few times. This clone's antigen is unknown. Given a far larger clone just one base away, this is likely a sequencing read error. The sample holds other DNA sequences that translate to the same CDR3.

The sample comprised gamma-delta T cells. The receptor comes from a human donor. It is not recorded whose cells these are; they may come from a transplant donor. The chain couples TRDV2 to TRDJ1, with 10 central nucleotides matching TRDD3. The CDR3 here reads CACDPLLGDSTDKLIF. The nucleotides are TGTGCCTGTGACCCGTTACTGGGGGATTCCACCGATAAACTCATCTTT.